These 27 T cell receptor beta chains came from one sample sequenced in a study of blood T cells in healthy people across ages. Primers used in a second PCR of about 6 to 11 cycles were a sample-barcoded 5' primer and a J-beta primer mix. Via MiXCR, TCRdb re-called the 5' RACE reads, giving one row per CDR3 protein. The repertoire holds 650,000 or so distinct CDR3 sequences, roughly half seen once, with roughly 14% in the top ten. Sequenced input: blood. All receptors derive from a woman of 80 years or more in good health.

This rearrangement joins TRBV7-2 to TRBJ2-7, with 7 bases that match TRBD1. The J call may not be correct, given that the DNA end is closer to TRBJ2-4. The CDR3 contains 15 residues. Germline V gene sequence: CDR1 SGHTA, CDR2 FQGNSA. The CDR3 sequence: CASSPSGSGGGIQYF. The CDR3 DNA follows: TGTGCCAGCAGCCCTTCGGGGTCAGGGGGTGGCATTCAGTACTTC.

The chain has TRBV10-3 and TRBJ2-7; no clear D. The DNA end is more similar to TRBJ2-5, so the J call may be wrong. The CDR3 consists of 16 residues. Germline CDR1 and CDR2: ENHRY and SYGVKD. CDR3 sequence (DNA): TGTGCCATCAGCTCTCCAGGAACAAACTTTCGAGAGACCCAGTACTTC. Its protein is CAISSPGTNFRETQYF.

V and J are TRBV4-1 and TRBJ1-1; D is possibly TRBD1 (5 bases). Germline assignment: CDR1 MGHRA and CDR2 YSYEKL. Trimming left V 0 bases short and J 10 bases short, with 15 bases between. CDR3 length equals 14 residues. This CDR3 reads CASSQDFTGLTAFF. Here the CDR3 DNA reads TGCGCCAGCAGCCAAGATTTCACAGGACTGACAGCTTTCTTT.

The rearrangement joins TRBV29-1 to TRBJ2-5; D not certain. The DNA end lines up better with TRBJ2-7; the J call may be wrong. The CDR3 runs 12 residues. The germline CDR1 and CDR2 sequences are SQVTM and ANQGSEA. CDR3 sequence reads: CSVESGTYEQYF. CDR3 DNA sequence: TGCAGCGTTGAGTCCGGCACCTACGAGCAGTACTTC.

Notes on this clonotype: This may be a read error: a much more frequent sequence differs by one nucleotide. In nucleotides, the CDR3 is TGCAGTGCTATTAGTTCCCACAGGGGAATCTCCCACAATGAGCAGTTCTTC. It translates to CSAISSHRGISHNEQFF. J is TRBJ2-1 and V is TRBV20-1; 7 bases map to TRBD1. This CDR3 is built from 17 residues. Germline V gene data show CDR1 as DFQATT and CDR2 as SNEGSKA (reference sequence).

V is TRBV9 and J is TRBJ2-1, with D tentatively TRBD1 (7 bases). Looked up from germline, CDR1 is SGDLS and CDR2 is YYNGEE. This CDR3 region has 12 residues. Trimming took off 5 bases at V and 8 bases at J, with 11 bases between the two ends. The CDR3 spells CASRGGTDEQFF. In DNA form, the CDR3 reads TGTGCCAGCAGAGGCGGGACAGATGAGCAGTTCTTC.

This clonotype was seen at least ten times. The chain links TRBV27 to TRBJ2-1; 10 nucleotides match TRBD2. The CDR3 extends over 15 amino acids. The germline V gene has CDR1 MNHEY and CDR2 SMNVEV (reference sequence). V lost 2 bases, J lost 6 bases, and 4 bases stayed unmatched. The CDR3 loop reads CASSLISGRTNEQFF. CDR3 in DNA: TGTGCCAGCAGTTTAATTAGCGGGAGGACCAATGAGCAGTTCTTC.

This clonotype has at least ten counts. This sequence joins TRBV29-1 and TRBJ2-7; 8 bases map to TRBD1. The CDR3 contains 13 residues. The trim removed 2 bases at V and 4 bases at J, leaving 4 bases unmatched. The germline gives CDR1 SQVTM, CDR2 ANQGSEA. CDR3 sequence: CSVEPGGGYEQYF. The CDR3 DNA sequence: TGCAGCGTTGAACCAGGGGGCGGGTACGAGCAGTACTTC.

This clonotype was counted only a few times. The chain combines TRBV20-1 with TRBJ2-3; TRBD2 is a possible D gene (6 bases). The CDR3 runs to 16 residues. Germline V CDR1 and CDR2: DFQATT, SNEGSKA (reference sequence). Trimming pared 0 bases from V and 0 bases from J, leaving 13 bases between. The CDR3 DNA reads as TGCAGTGCTAGAGACCTTAAGACTAGTAGCACAGATACGCAGTATTTT. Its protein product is CSARDLKTSSTDTQYF.

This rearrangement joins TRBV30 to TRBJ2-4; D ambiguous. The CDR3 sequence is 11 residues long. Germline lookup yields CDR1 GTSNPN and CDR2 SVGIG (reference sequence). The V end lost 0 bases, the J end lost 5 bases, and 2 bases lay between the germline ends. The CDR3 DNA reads TGTGCCTGGAGTGTCCAAAACATTCAGTACTTC. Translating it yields CAWSVQNIQYF.

The CDR3 region is CASSEDRGFEEGGDTQYF. Here the CDR3 DNA reads TGTGCCAGCAGTGAAGACCGTGGCTTTGAGGAAGGAGGGGATACGCAGTATTTT. The chain joins TRBV2 to TRBJ2-3; a possible D gene is TRBD2 (6 bases). There are 18 residues in the CDR3. V lost 1 base, J lost 6 bases, and 23 bases lay in between. Germline loops: CDR1 SNHLY, CDR2 FYNNEI.

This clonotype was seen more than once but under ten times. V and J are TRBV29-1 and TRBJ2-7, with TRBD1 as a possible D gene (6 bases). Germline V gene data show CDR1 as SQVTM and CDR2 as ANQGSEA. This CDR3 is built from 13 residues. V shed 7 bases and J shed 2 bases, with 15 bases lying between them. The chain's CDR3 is CSAGDQEAYEQYF. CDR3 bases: TGCAGCGCAGGGGACCAGGAGGCCTACGAGCAGTACTTC.

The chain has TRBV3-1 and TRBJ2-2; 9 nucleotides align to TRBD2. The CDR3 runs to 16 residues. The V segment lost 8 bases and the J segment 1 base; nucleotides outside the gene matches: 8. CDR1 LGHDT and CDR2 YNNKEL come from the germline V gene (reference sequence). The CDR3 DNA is TGTGCCAGCGTCGGTAGCGGGAGTAAGAACACCGGGGAGCTGTTTTTT. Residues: CASVGSGSKNTGELFF.

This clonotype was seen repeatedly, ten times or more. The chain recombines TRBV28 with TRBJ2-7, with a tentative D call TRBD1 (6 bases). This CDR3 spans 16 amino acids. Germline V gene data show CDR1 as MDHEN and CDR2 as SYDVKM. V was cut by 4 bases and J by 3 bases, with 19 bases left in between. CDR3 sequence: CASSSGTGPRFYEQYF. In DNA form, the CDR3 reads TGTGCCAGCAGTTCGGGAACAGGGCCGCGTTTCTACGAGCAGTACTTC.

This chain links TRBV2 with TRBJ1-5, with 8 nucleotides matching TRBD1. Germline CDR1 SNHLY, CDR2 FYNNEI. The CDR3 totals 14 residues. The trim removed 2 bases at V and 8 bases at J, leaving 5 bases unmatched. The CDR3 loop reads CASSEQGAAEPQHF. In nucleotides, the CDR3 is TGTGCCAGCAGTGAACAGGGGGCGGCGGAGCCCCAGCATTTT.

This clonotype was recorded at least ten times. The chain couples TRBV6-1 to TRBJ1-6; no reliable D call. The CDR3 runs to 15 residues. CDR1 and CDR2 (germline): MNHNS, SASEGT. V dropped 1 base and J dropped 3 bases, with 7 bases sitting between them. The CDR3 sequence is CASSEEARYNSPLHF. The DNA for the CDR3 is TGTGCCAGCAGTGAAGAAGCCCGCTATAATTCACCCCTCCACTTT.

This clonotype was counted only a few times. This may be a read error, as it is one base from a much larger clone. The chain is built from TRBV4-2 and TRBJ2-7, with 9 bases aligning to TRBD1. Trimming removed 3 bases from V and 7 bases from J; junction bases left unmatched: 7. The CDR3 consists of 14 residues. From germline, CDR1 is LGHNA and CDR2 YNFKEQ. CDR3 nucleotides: TGTGCCAGCAGCCAGGGGACAGGGTTCGATGAGCAGTACTTC. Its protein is CASSQGTGFDEQYF.

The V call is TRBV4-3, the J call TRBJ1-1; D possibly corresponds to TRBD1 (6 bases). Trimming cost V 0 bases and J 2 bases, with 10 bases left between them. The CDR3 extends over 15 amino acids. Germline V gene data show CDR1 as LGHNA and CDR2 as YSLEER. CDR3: CASSQDGGANTEAFF. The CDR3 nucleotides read TGCGCCAGCAGCCAAGATGGGGGGGCAAACACTGAAGCTTTCTTT.

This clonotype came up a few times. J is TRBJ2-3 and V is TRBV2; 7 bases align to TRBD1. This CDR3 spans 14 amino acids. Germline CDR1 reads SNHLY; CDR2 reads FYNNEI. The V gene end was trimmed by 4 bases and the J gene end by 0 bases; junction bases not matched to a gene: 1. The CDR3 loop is CASSAQGSTDTQYF. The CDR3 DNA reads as TGTGCCAGCAGTGCACAGGGGAGCACAGATACGCAGTATTTT.

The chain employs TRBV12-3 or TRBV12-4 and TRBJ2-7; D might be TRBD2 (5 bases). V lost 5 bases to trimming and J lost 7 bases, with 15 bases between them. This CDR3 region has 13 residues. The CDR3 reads CASSTQRGCEQYF. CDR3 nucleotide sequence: TGTGCCAGCAGTACCCAGAGAGGGTGTGAGCAGTACTTC.

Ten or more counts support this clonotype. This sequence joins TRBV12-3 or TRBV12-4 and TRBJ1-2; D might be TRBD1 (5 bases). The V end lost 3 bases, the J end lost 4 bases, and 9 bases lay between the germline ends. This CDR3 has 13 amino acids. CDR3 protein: CASSFARAYGYTF. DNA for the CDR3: TGTGCCAGCAGTTTCGCCAGGGCCTATGGCTACACCTTC.

CDR3 DNA sequence: TGTGCCAGCAGTTTATGGGGACAGGAGAACACCGGGGAGCTGTTTTTT. Translated, it gives CASSLWGQENTGELFF. This chain joins TRBV28 and TRBJ2-2; 8 nucleotides match TRBD1. CDR3 length: 16 amino acids. Looked up from germline, CDR1 is MDHEN and CDR2 is SYDVKM. The junction had 1 base not matched to a gene; V was cut back by 0 bases and J by 1 base.

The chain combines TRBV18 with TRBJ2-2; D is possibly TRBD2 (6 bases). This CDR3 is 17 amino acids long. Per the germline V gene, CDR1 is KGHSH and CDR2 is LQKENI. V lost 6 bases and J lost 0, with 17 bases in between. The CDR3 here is CASSLTLALANTGELFF. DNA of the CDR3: TGTGCCAGCTCGCTAACACTAGCCCTCGCGAACACCGGGGAGCTGTTTTTT.

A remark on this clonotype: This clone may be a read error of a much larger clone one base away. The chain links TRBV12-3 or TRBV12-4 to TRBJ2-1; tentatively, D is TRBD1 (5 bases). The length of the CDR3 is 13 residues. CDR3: CAGSLVGANEQFF. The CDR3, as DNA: TGTGCCGGCAGTTTAGTAGGGGCTAATGAGCAGTTCTTC.

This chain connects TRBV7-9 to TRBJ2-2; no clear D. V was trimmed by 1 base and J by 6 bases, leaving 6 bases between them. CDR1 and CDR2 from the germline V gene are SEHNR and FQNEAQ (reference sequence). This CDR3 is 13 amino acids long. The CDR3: CASSLGAAGELFF. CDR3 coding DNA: TGTGCCAGCAGCTTAGGTGCGGCCGGGGAGCTGTTTTTT.

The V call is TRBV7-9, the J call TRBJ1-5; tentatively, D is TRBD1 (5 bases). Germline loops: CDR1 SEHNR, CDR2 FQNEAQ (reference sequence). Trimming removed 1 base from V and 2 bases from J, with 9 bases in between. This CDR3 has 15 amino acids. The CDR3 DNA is TGTGCCAGCAGCTTAGTAGGGGAAGGCAATCAGCCCCAGCATTTT. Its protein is CASSLVGEGNQPQHF.

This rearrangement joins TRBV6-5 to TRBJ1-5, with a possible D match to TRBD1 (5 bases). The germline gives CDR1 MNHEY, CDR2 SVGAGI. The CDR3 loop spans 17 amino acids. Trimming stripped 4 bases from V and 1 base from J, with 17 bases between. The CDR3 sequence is CASSLGRGIGSNQPQHF. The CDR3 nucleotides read TGTGCCAGCAGTTTAGGTCGGGGGATCGGCAGCAATCAGCCCCAGCATTTT.